One T cell receptor beta chain is described in this entry. Alongside a J-beta primer mix, a sample-barcoded 5' primer served in a second PCR lasting roughly 7 to 11 cycles. A template-switch adaptor containing 12 random nucleotides labeled each cDNA molecule. TCRdb passed the 5' RACE reads through MiXCR, listing each CDR3 protein once. This sample has 710,000 or so distinct CDR3 sequences, with about 30% found just once. The data belong to a study of blood T cells in healthy people across ages. This CDR3 contains 14 residues. The germline gives CDR1 SGHRS, CDR2 YFSETQ. The sample taken for sequencing was blood. The V and J genes are TRBV5-1 and TRBJ2-4; 7 bases line up with TRBD1. The tail of the sequence fits TRBJ2-7 better, so the J call may be wrong. This receptor was taken from a woman older than 75 in good health. Here the CDR3 DNA reads TGCGCCAGCAACCTGCAGGCAGGGGGTTACGAGCAGTACTTC. It is translated as CASNLQAGGYEQYF.